This paragraph covers one TCR beta chain sequence. This clonotype was counted between two and nine times. Its antigen specificity is not known. Base-call qualities are not available, and no considerably larger clone is one nucleotide away. PBMCs were isolated by Ficoll-Paque density gradient centrifugation. The sample was run on an Illumina NovaSeq 6000. cDNA libraries for TCRalpha and TCRbeta were prepared by 5'RACE using constant-segment primers, with sample barcodes and unique molecular identifiers added. RNA was extracted from every sample with Trizol reagent. Libraries were amplified in two PCR steps, with a second sample barcode and Illumina TruSeq adapters added in the second step. The libraries were sequenced on an Illumina NovaSeq using 2 x 150 bp paired-end reads. For the original study's pipeline: The reads were demultiplexed and collapsed into UMI-guided consensus sequences using migec v1.2.7. Using mixcr v2.1.11, UMI consensuses were aligned to TRA and TRB V and J templates and then assembled into clonotypes. Expanded or contracted clonotypes were those called significant by both edgeR and NoisET, with noise models trained on biological replicates. For edgeR calls, the thresholds were a false discovery rate-adjusted p below 0.01 and a log2 fold-change of 1. As an exploratory analysis of dynamics, max-normalized trajectories of the 1000 most abundant clonotypes were examined by PCA with hierarchical clustering. Separately sequenced CD4+ and CD8+ repertoires were used to assign a CD4 or CD8 phenotype to each responding clone. Clones were called with MiXCR by TCRdb after fastp trimmed the public reads at Q25, and only in-frame beta chains were retained. Rows merge per CDR3 protein into single entries with the most common DNA and genes. The V and J calls were not made by the authors but by TCRdb's processing. Present in this sample are roughly 130,000 distinct CDR3 sequences, about 6.5% of which were seen just once. Jointly, the top ten make up roughly 2.2% of the sample.

This sample stems from a study of T-cell memory formation after mild COVID-19 (dated by TCRdb to the early 2020s). Describing the broader study: TCR sequence clusters from the two donors were largely donor specific. In a couple of donors, T-cell clones that expanded and contracted after mild COVID-19 were followed by sequencing TCRalpha and TCRbeta repertoires longitudinally. The cohort comprised two young, previously healthy adult volunteers, one female and one male.

Including the terminal cysteine and phenylalanine, the CDR3 comprises 15 residues. The sequence is cut down to CDR3 DNA, 45 bases in frame from base 1. The junction carries 13 bases between V and J, which are trimmed by 3 bases and 2 bases respectively. Via the germline V gene (reference sequence), CDR1 is DFQATT and CDR2 SNEGSKA. Beyond this particular receptor, the publication reports: Only a couple of mild cases were covered by the study, and larger cohorts that include severe cases with pre-infection samples were considered necessary. Clones that contracted from day 15 to 85 showed balanced CD4/CD8 phenotypes, whereas a second wave of clones that expanded from day 15 to 37 leaned towards CD4+. The detection of some responding clones in pre-infection memory suggests that pre-existing cross-reactive memory T cells joined the SARS-CoV-2 response. Contracting CD4+ clones were found mainly in CM and EM memory subsets, while CD8+ clones were enriched in EMRA. The second-wave clones that peaked on day 37 were not confirmed to be SARS-CoV-2 specific.

The V gene is TRBV20-1 and the J gene is TRBJ1-4, with a tentative D gene TRBD1 over 5 matching bases. The specimen sequenced was PBMCs or a T cell subset sorted from them (not recorded which). This TCR came from an adult woman who had mild COVID-19 (a few samples of this study predate the infection). The sample titles of this study are shuffled in the database, so cell type and time point are left out; the donor was told from shared clones. For the CDR3, the sequence is CSARNPGSTNEKLFF. Read as DNA, the sequence is TGCAGTGCTAGGAACCCAGGGAGCACTAATGAAAAACTGTTTTTT.